The clone carrying this T cell receptor (beta chain) was counted ten times or more. Its antigen remains unknown. MiXCR, applied by TCRdb to the 5' RACE reads, yields one record per CDR3 protein. The table lists 250,000 to 350,000 distinct CDR3 sequences, around 6.8% of them singletons. This sample was included in a study of T cells after yellow fever vaccination. Across the whole study: SMART-Seq v4 Ultra Low Input handled preparation of low-cell-number fractions. Study results and caveats: Clonotypes found in both CD4 and CD8 compartments made up a small share.

J was trimmed by 5 bases and V by 6 bases; bases with no gene match: 17. CDR1 and CDR2 from the germline V gene are LGHNA and YNFKEQ. The CDR3 covers 17 residues. The sequencing here drew on PBMCs, taken more than 40 days after the first yellow fever vaccination. The sequence derives from a man aged 18-30 years who received the YFV17D yellow fever vaccine. The chain uses TRBV4-2 and TRBJ2-7; 9 positions agree with TRBD2. The CDR3 coding sequence is TGTGCCAGCAGGAAGAATAGCGGGGGACCGGTCCTCGACGAGCAGTACTTC. Encoded protein: CASRKNSGGPVLDEQYF.